Described below is a single TCR beta chain sequence and its context. The data stem from a study of blood T cell dynamics during melanoma immunotherapy. Produced via immunoSEQ multiplex PCR; TCRdb's table is partial and in-frame only. The sample has over 6,000 clones; roughly 86% are singletons. Time point indicated: week 3, after first cycle of checkpoint inhibitor. Trimming shortened V by 7 bases and J by 3 bases, and 19 bases separated the two germline ends. The CDR3 spans 16 residues. Germline lookup yields CDR1 MRHNA and CDR2 SNTAGT. Sequencing was performed on blood, taken from a patient treated with checkpoint blockade. This receptor was identified in a human donor with melanoma. The chain uses TRBV6-4 and TRBJ1-5; maybe TRBD1 (5 bases). The DNA of the CDR3 is TGTGCCAGCACGGATACTGCGGGGGGGTTCAATCAGCCCCAGCATTTT. Protein: CASTDTAGGFNQPQHF.